Sequencing of this T cell receptor beta chain was carried out in a study of blood T cells in healthy people across ages. Broader study findings: In long-lived donors, naive CD4+ cell counts and diversity exceeded those of aged donors.

CDR1 and CDR2 (germline): LGHNA, YNFKEQ. The V and J ends lost 3 bases and 5 bases, in that order; junction bases with no gene match: 9. The CDR3 sequence is 18 residues long. As regards this clonotype: Antigen: not known.

For the second PCR, which ran for about 7 to 11 cycles, a sample-barcoded 5' primer and a J-beta primer mix were used. Each CDR3 protein gets one entry after TCRdb re-called the 5' RACE reads with MiXCR. This sample has about 1.6 million distinct CDR3 sequences, with about 31% found just once. The TCR originated in a woman in her 30s in good health. Sample: blood. The J gene is TRBJ2-2, the V gene TRBV4-2, with 13 nucleotides matching TRBD2. CDR3 coding DNA: TGTGCCAGCAGCCAGCCTCCGGGACTAGCGGGACAAACCGGGGAGCTGTTTTTT. This translates into CASSQPPGLAGQTGELFF.